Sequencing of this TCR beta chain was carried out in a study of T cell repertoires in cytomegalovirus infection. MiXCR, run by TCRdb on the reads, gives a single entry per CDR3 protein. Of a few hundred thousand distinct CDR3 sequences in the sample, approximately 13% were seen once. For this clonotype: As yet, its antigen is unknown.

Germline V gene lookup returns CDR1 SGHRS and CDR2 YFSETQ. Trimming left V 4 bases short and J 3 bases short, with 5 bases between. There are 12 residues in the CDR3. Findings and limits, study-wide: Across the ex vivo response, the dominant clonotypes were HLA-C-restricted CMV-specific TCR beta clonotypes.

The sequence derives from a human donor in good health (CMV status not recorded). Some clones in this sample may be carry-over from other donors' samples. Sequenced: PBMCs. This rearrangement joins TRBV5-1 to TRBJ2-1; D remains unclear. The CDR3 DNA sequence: TGCGCCAGCAGCCCCAACTACAATGAGCAGTTCTTC. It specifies CASSPNYNEQFF.